This T cell receptor (beta chain) is from a study of response to subunit inactivated influenza vaccine. One entry per CDR3 protein results from TCRdb running MiXCR on the RT-PCR reads. The sample gives hundreds of thousands of distinct CDR3 sequences, 7.6% of which show up once; about an eighth is in the top ten. In regard to this clonotype: Its antigen remains unidentified.

Findings of the study overall: Only a handful of new T cells, the authors suggested, are recruited with each seasonal influenza vaccination.

This CDR3 is 15 amino acids long. V lost 5 bases to trimming and J lost 1 base, with 11 bases between them. CDR1 is LNHDA and CDR2 is SQIVND in the germline V gene (reference sequence). The specimen comprised PBMCs from blood, sampled 23 months after vaccination. The source of this sequence is a man aged 50 to 75 who received an inactivated influenza vaccine. The J gene is TRBJ2-2, the V gene TRBV19, with no clear D. The CDR3 is CASSVPSENTGELFF. The CDR3 DNA reads TGTGCCAGTAGTGTACCATCTGAGAACACCGGGGAGCTGTTTTTT.